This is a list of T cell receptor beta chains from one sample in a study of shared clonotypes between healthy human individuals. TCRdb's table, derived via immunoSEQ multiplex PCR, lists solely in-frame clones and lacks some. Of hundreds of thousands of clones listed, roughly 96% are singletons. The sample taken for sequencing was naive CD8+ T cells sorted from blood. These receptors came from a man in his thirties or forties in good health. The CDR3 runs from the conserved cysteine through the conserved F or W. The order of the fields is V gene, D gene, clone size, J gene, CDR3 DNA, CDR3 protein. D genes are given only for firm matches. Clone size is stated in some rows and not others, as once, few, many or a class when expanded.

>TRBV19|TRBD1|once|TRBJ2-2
TGTGCCAGTAGTATTGTCGATTTCCTCAGGGACAGGGGGTCCGGGGAGCTGTTTTTT
CASSIVDFLRDRGSGELFF
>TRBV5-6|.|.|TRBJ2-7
TGTGCCAGCAGCTTTAGGAACAGGGAGAGTTACGAGCAGTACTTC
CASSFRNRESYEQYF
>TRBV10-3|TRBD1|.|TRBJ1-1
TGTGCCATCGGCGACAGGGCTAACACTGAAGCTTTCTTT
CAIGDRANTEAFF
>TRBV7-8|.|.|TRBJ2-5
TGTGCCAGCAGCTTTCACCCTGACTGGCCCCAAGAGACCCAGTACTTC
CASSFHPDWPQETQYF
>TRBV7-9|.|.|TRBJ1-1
TGTGCCAGCAGCTTAGACGACCCTGAAGCTTTCTTT
CASSLDDPEAFF
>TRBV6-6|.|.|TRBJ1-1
TGTGCCAGCAGTTTCCCCCCCTCGACAGTCGGCGGAGAAGCTTTCTTT
CASSFPPSTVGGEAFF
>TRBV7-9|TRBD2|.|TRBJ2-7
TGTGCCAGCAGCTTAAGCGGGAGCCGAATATACGAGCAGTACTTC
CASSLSGSRIYEQYF
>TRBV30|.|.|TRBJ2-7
TGTGCCTGGTCAGGGCCGGAGGAGCAGTACTTC
CAWSGPEEQYF
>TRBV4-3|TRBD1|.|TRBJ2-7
TGCGCCAGCAGCCCCCGGGACAGGGCGAACGAGCAGTACTTC
CASSPRDRANEQYF
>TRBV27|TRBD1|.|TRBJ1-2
TGTGCCAGCAGCCCCGGGACAGGGGTGGACTATGGCTACACCTTC
CASSPGTGVDYGYTF
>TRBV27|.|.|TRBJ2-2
TGTGCCAGCAGTTTTGGGGGGGCAGGTTACACCGGGGAGCTGTTTTTT
CASSFGGAGYTGELFF
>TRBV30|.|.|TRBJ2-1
TGTGCCTGGAGTATAGGGACGGGTGGTGCCAATGAGCAGTTCTTC
CAWSIGTGGANEQFF
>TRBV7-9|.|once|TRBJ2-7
TGTGCCAGCAGCCCCAAGACAGGCTACGAGCAGTACTTC
CASSPKTGYEQYF
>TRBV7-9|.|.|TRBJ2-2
TGTGCCAGCAGCCCCCGGGACGCGAACACCGGGGAGCTGTTTTTT
CASSPRDANTGELFF
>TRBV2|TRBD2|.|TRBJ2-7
TGTGCCAGCAGACCCCACGAGAGCGGGAGGACGGTCGAGCAGTACTTC
CASRPHESGRTVEQYF
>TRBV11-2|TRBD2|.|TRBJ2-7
TGTGCCAGCAGCTTATTGGGGACTAGCGGTACCGAGCAGTACTTC
CASSLLGTSGTEQYF
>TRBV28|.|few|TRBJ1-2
TGTGCCAGCAGTTTTGGGAGGGAGGTCTATGGCTACACCTTC
CASSFGREVYGYTF
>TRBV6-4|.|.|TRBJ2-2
TGTGCCAGCACTCCTGAACCCAGCTTGGGCGGGGAGCTGTTTTTT
CASTPEPSLGGELFF
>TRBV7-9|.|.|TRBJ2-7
TGTGCCAGCAGCTTAGGCCAGTACGAGCAGTACTTC
CASSLGQYEQYF
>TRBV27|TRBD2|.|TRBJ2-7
TGTGCCAGCAGGGGTAACCGGGAGGGCCGCGAGCAGTACTTC
CASRGNREGREQYF
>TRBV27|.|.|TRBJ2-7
TGTGCCAGCAGTTGGGGTAGCGACTACGAGCAGTACTTC
CASSWGSDYEQYF
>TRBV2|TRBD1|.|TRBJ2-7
TGTGCCAGCAGGGGACAGGGGACCTTTAGGGACGAGCAGTACTTC
CASRGQGTFRDEQYF
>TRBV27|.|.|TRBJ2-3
TGTGCCACTCCAGGGGGGAGCACAGATACGCAGTATTTT
CATPGGSTDTQYF
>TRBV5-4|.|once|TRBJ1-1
TGTGCCAGCAGCTTGGGGCAGGGAATCATGAACACTGAAGCTTTCTTT
CASSLGQGIMNTEAFF
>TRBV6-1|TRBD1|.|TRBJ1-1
TGTGCCAGCAGTCCAGGGGGGAACACTGAAGCTTTCTTT
CASSPGGNTEAFF
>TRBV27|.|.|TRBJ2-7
TGTGCCAGCAGCCAAACAGGTTATGGGAGCTACGAGCAGTACTTC
CASSQTGYGSYEQYF
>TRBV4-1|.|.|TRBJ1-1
TGCGCCAGCAGCTTACACCCCGGTATGAACACTGAAGCTTTCTTT
CASSLHPGMNTEAFF
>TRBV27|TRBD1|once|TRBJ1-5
TGTGCCAGCAGGCAGAGACCCCCGGGACAGGGAGGCAATCAGCCCCAGCATTTT
CASRQRPPGQGGNQPQHF
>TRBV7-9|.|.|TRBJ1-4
TGTGCCAGCAGCTTAGAGTGGCACGCAACTAATGAAAAACTGTTTTTT
CASSLEWHATNEKLFF
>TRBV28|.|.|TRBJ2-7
TGTGCCAGCAGGAGAGAGGACGGAACCTACGAGCAGTACTTC
CASRREDGTYEQYF
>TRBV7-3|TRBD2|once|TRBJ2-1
TGTGCCAGCAGGTCTAGCGGGAGTAGTTTCGATGAGCAGTTCTTC
CASRSSGSSFDEQFF
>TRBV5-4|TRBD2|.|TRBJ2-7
TGTGCCAGCAGCTCACTAGCGGGAGGGTCCCAAACTCCCTACGAGCAGTACTTC
CASSSLAGGSQTPYEQYF
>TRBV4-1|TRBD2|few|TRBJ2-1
TGCGCCAGCAGCCAAGTGGGTAGCGGGAGATTGTATGAGCAGTTCTTC
CASSQVGSGRLYEQFF
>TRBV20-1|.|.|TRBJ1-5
TGCAGTGCGAAGCCCCAGCATTTT
CSAKPQHF
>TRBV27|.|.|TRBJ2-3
TGTGCCAGCGGCGGCTGGCCGAAGGGTACGCAGTATTTT
CASGGWPKGTQYF
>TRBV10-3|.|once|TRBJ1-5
TGTGCCATCAGTGAGTCTGGACGTCGCAATCAGCCCCAGCATTTT
CAISESGRRNQPQHF
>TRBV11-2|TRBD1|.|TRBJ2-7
TGTGCCAGCAGCTTAGTTCTCCAGGGACAGTTCTCCTACGAGCAGTACTTC
CASSLVLQGQFSYEQYF
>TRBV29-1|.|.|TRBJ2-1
TGCAGCGTTGAAAGGAACACCTACAATGAGCAGTTCTTC
CSVERNTYNEQFF
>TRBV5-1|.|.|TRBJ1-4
TGCGCCAGCAGCTTGCGGACTAATGAAAAACTGTTTTTT
CASSLRTNEKLFF
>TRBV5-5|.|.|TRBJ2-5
TGTGCCAGCAGCTTGGGGAGCGGGCTGGAGACCCAGTACTTC
CASSLGSGLETQYF